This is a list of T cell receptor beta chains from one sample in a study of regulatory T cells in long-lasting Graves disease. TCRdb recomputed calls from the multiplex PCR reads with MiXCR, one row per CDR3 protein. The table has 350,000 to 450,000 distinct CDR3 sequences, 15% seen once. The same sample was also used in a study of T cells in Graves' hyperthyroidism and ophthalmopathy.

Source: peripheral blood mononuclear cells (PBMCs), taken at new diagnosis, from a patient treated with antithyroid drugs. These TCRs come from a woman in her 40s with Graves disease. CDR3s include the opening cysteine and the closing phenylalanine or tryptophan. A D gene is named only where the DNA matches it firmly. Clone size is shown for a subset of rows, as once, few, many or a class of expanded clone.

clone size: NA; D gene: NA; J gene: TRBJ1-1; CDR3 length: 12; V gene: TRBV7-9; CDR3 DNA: TGTGCCCTGGTCCGGTACGGCACTGAAGCTTTCTTT; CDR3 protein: CALVRYGTEAFF
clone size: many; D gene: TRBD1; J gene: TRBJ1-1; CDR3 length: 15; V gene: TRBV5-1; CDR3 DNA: TGCGCCAGCAGCAACCTACAGGGGTTGAACACTGAAGCTTTCTTT; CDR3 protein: CASSNLQGLNTEAFF
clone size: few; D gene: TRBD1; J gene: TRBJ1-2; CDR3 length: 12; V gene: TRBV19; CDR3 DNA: TGTGCCAGTCAACAGGGGGCGAGGGGCTACACCTTC; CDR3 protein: CASQQGARGYTF
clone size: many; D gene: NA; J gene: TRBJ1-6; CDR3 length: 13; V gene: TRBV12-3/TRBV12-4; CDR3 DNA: TGTGCCAGCAGAGGGTCCTATAATTCACCCCTCCACTTT; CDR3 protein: CASRGSYNSPLHF
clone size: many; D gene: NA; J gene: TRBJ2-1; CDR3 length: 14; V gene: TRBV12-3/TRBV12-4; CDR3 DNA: TGTGCCAGCAGACAATCGGGCAGGGTCAATGAGCAGTTCTTC; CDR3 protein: CASRQSGRVNEQFF
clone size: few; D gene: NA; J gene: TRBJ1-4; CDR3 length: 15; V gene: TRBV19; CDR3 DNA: TGTGCCAGTAGTATACCCCGGACAGCTAATGAAAAACTGTTTTTT; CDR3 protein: CASSIPRTANEKLFF
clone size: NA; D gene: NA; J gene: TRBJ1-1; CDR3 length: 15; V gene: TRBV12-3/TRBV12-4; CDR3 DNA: TGTGCCAGCAGTTTATCAGGGAGCATGAACACTGAAGCTTTCTTT; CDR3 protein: CASSLSGSMNTEAFF
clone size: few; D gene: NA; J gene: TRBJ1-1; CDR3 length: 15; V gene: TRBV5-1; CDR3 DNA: TGCGCCAGCAGCTTGGCACCCGGACAGAACACTGAAGCTTTCTTT; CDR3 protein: CASSLAPGQNTEAFF
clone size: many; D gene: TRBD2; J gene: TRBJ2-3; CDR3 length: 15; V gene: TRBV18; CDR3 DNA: TGTGCCAGCTCACCGTCCGGGACTAAAGGAGATACGCAGTATTTT; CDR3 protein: CASSPSGTKGDTQYF
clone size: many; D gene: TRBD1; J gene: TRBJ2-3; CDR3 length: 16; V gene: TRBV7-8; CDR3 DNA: TGTGCCAGCAGCCCCGGGACAGTCCCCATCACAGATACGCAGTATTTT; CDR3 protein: CASSPGTVPITDTQYF
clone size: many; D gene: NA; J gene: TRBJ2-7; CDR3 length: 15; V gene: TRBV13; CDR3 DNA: TGTGCCAGCAGCCCCGCCACTAGGGGGACTGACGAGCAGTACTTC; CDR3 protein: CASSPATRGTDEQYF
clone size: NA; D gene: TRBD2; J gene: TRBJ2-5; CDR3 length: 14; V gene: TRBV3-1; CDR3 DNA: TGTGCCAGCAGGAAATCTAGCGGACAAGAGACCCAGTACTTC; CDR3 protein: CASRKSSGQETQYF
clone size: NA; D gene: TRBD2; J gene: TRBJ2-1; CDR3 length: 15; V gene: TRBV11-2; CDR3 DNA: TGCGCCAGCAGCCCCGAGGGACTAGTTGGCGATGAGCAGTTCTTC; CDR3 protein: CASSPEGLVGDEQFF
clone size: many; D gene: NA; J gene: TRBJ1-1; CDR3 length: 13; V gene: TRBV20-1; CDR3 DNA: TGCAGTGCAAGGCCAGGGGTGAACACTGAAGCTTTCTTT; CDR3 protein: CSARPGVNTEAFF
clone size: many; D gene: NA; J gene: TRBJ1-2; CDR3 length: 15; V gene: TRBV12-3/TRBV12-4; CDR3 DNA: TGTGCCAGCAGCCCTACCCGGGACTCAGTCTATGGCTACACCTTC; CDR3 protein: CASSPTRDSVYGYTF
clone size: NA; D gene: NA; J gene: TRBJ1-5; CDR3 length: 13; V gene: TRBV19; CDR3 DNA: TGTGCCAGTAGTACGGCCTGGGGTCAGCCCCAGCATTTT; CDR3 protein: CASSTAWGQPQHF
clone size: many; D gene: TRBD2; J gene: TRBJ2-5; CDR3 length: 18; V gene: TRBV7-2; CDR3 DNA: TGTGCCAGCAGCTCGGGACTAGCGGCAAGCTGGGCCCAAGAGACCCAGTACTTC; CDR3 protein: CASSSGLAASWAQETQYF
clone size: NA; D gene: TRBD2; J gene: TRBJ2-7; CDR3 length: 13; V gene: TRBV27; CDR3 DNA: TGTGCCAGCAGTCAGGATCTAGCGGGAGAGCAGTACTTC; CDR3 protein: CASSQDLAGEQYF
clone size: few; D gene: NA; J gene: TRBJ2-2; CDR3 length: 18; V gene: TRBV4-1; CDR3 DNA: TGCGCCAGCAGCCAAGTTCCTTTTCGCCGATCGAACACCGGGGAGCTGTTTTTT; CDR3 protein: CASSQVPFRRSNTGELFF
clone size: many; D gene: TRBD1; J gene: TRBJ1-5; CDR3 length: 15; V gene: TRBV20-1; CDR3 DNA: TGCAGTGCTACCCGGGACAGGGGACTGGGACAGCCCCAGCATTTT; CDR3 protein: CSATRDRGLGQPQHF
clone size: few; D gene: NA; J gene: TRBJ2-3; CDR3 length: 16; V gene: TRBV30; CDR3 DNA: TGTGCCTGGAGTGTATTGCCAGAGGAAGAATCAGATACGCAGTATTTT; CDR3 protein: CAWSVLPEEESDTQYF
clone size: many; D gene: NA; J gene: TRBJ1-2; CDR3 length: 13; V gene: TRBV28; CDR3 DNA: TGTGCCAGCAGCGCCCAATATAACTATGGCTACACCTTC; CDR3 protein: CASSAQYNYGYTF
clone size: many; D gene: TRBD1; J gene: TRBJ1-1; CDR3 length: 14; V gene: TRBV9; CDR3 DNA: TGTGCCAGCAGCGGGGGACAGCTGAACACTGAAGCTTTCTTT; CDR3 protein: CASSGGQLNTEAFF
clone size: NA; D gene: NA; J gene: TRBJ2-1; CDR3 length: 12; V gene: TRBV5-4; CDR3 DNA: TGTGCCAGCAGCTCGGTTGGGACAGAGCAGTTCTTC; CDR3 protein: CASSSVGTEQFF
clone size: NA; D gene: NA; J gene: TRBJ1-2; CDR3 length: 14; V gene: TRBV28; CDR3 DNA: TGTGCCAGCAGTTTAGAGAGCGCGAACTATGGCTACACCTTC; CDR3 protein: CASSLESANYGYTF
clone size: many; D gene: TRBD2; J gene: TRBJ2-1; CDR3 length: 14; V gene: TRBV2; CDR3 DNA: TGTGCCAGCGTAACTAGCGGGAGGATGGATGAGCAGTTCTTC; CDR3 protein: CASVTSGRMDEQFF
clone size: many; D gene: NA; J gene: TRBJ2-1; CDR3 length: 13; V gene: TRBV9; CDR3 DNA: TGTGCCAGCAGCGTCCTCGAAAACAATGAGCAGTTCTTC; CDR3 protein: CASSVLENNEQFF
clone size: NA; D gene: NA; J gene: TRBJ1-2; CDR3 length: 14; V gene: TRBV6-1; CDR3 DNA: TGTGCCAGCAGAAACAGGTACTCGGACTATGGCTACACCTTC; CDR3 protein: CASRNRYSDYGYTF
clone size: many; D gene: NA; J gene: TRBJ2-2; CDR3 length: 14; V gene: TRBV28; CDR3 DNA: TGTGCCAGCAGGAAGAGGGATAACACCGGGGAGCTGTTTTTT; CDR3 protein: CASRKRDNTGELFF
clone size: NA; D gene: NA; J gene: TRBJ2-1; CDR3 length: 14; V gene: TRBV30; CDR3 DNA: TGTGCCTGGAGTGACCAGCGGAGCTACAATGAGCAGTTCTTC; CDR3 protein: CAWSDQRSYNEQFF
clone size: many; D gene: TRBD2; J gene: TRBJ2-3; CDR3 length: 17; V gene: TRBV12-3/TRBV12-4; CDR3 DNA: TGTGCCAGCAGCTACGGGACTAGCGGGAGGGCCGTAGATACGCAGTATTTT; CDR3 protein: CASSYGTSGRAVDTQYF
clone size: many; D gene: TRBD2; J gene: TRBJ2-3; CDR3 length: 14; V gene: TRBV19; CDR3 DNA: TGTGCCAGCAAAACTAGCGGGACCACAGATACGCAGTATTTT; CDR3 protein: CASKTSGTTDTQYF
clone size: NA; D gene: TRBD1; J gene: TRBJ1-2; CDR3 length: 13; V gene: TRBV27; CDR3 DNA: TGTGCCAGCAGTTATCTACAGGGGAATGGCTACACCTTC; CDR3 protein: CASSYLQGNGYTF
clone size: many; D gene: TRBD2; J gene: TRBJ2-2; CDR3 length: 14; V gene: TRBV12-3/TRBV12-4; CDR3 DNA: TGTGCCAGCAGTGGACTAGCGGGCACCGGGGAGCTGTTTTTT; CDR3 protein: CASSGLAGTGELFF
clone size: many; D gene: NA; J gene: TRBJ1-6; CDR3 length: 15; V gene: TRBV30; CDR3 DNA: TGTGCCTGGAGTGTACTGGGAGGGACGGGTTCACCCCTCCACTTT; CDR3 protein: CAWSVLGGTGSPLHF
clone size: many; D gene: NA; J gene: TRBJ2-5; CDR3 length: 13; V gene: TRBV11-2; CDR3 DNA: TGTGCCAGCAAAATGGGGGGCCAAGAGACCCAGTACTTC; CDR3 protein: CASKMGGQETQYF
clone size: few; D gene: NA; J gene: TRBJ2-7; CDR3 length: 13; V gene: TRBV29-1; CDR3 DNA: TGCAGCGTTGGGGATTTTAGGACCTACGAGCAGTACTTC; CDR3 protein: CSVGDFRTYEQYF
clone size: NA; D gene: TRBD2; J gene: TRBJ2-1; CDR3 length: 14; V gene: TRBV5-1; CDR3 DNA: TGCGCCAGCACTCCTAGCGGGAGCTCACTTGAGGAGTTCTTC; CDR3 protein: CASTPSGSSLEEFF
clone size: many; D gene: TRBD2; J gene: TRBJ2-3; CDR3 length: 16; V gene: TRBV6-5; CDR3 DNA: TGTGCCAGCAGTTGGAATCGGGAGGACGGCACAGATACGCAGTATTTT; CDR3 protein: CASSWNREDGTDTQYF
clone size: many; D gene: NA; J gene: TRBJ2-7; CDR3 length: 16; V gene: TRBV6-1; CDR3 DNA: TGTGCCAGCAGTGAAGTACCAGCGCAACCCACCTACGAGCAGTACTTC; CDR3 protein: CASSEVPAQPTYEQYF
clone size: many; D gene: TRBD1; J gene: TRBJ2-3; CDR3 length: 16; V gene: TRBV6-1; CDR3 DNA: TGTGCCAGCAGTCAAGATACAGGGGCGTCAGCAGATACGCAGTATTTT; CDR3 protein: CASSQDTGASADTQYF
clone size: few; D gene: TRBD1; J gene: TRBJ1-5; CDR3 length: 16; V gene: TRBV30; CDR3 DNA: TGTGCCTGGGCAGAGTGGGATAAGACAGGGAATCAGCCCCAGCATTTT; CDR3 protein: CAWAEWDKTGNQPQHF
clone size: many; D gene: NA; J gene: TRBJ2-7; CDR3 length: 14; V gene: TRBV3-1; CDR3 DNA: TGTGCCAGCAGCCACCGGGACGGAGCCTACGAGCAGTACTTC; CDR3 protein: CASSHRDGAYEQYF
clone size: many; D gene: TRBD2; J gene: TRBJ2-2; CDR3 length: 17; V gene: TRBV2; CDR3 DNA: TGTGCCAGCAGTGACAGCGGGAGGGCGACCGACACCGGGGAGCTGTTTTTT; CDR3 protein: CASSDSGRATDTGELFF
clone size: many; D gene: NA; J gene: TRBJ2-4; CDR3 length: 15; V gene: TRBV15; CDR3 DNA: TGTGCCACCAGCAGGGTAGACAAAGCCAAAAACATTCAGTACTTC; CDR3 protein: CATSRVDKAKNIQYF
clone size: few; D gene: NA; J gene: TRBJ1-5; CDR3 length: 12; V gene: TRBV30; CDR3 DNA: TGTGCCTGGAGCCCTGGCAATCAGCCCCAGCATTTT; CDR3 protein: CAWSPGNQPQHF
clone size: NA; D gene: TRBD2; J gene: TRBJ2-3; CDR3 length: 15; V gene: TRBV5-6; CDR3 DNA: TGTGCCAGCAGCTTGTCTACTAGCGGGACAGGTACGCAGTATTTT; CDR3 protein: CASSLSTSGTGTQYF
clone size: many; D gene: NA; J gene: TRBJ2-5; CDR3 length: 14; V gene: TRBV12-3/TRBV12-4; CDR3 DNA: TGTGCCAGCACTGTAACGGGACTCTTAGAGACCCAGTACTTC; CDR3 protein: CASTVTGLLETQYF
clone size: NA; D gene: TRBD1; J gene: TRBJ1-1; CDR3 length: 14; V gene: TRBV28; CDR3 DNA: TGTGCCAGCAGTCGAGACAGGGGGAGGACTGAAGCTTTCTTT; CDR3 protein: CASSRDRGRTEAFF
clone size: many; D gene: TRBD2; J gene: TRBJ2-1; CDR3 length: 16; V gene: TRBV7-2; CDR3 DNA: TGTGCCAGCAGCCACGGACTAGCGGGCATATACAATGAGCAGTTCTTC; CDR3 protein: CASSHGLAGIYNEQFF